The 14 T cell receptor beta chains listed next were all sequenced from one sample in a study of blood T cells in healthy people across ages. PCR was performed a second time for roughly 7 to 11 cycles using a sample-barcoded 5' primer and a J-beta primer mix. TCRdb re-called the 5' RACE reads with MiXCR, one entry per CDR3 protein. Of about 1.6 million distinct CDR3 sequences in the sample, roughly 32% were seen once. Sequenced sample: blood. Receptor source: a woman younger than 45 in good health.

The chain carries TRBV10-3 and TRBJ1-6; D gene ambiguous. V was pared by 6 bases and J by 9 bases, with 9 bases between. Germline V gene sequence: CDR1 ENHRY, CDR2 SYGVKD. The CDR3 spans 12 residues. The CDR3 sequence: CAIRNRSSPLHF. CDR3 nucleotide sequence: TGTGCCATCAGGAACAGAAGTTCACCCCTCCACTTT.

J is TRBJ2-7 and V is TRBV18; D perhaps matches TRBD1 (6 bases). CDR3 length equals 14 residues. V dropped 5 bases and J dropped 3 bases, with 14 bases sitting between them. Germline V gene data show CDR1 as KGHSH and CDR2 as LQKENI. The CDR3 region is CASSLNRDIYEQYF. For the CDR3, the DNA is TGTGCCAGCTCATTAAACCGGGACATCTACGAGCAGTACTTC.

This clonotype was seen repeatedly, ten times or more. The rearrangement uses TRBV7-9 and TRBJ2-5; D gene uncertain. From germline, CDR1 is SEHNR and CDR2 FQNEAQ (reference sequence). The CDR3 consists of 14 residues. V was shortened by 5 bases and J by 4 bases, with 14 bases between the two germline ends. The CDR3, as DNA: TGTGCCAGCAGCCGCGACATGGAATCAGAGACCCAGTACTTC. Protein product: CASSRDMESETQYF. The whole variable domain, filled in from reference TRBV7-9 and TRBJ2-5, reads DTGVSQNPRHKITKRGQNVTFRCDPISEHNRLYWYRQTLGQGPEFLTYFQNEAQLEKSRLLSDRFSAERPKGSFSTLEIQRTEQGDSAMYLCASSRDMESETQYFGPGTRLLVL.

The chain recombines TRBV7-6 with TRBJ2-7, with 9 positions matching TRBD1. J was trimmed by 7 bases and V by 6 bases; bases with no gene match: 13. CDR1 and CDR2 from the germline V gene are SGHVS and FNYEAQ. CDR3 length: 15 residues. The CDR3 reads CASSPILDRGGEQYF. The CDR3 bases are TGTGCCAGCAGTCCAATTCTGGACAGGGGCGGTGAGCAGTACTTC.

This clonotype appeared a few times. The chain couples TRBV28 to TRBJ2-7; TRBD1 agrees at 8 bases. The CDR3 contains 13 residues. The V segment lost 6 bases and the J segment 2 bases; nucleotides outside the gene matches: 3. CDR1 is MDHEN, CDR2 SYDVKM, per germline. CDR3 coding DNA: TGTGCCAGCAGGTCACAGGGGGCCTACGAGCAGTACTTC. Its protein is CASRSQGAYEQYF.

This clonotype occurred a few times. This chain joins TRBV7-9 and TRBJ2-7; no definite D call. This CDR3 has 12 residues. The V end lost 6 bases, the J end lost 3 bases, and 9 bases lay between the germline ends. CDR1 is SEHNR, CDR2 FQNEAQ, per germline (reference sequence). The CDR3 DNA follows: TGTGCCAGCAGAGCAGGAGACTACGAGCAGTACTTC. Its translation is CASRAGDYEQYF.

V and J are TRBV6-5 and TRBJ2-1, with TRBD1 identical over 7 bases. The J call is doubtful: the DNA matches TRBJ2-7 better. Germline lookup yields CDR1 MNHEY and CDR2 SVGAGI. CDR3 length: 15 residues. CDR3 residues: CASSYGGPGGVEQYF. CDR3 in DNA: TGTGCCAGCAGTTATGGGGGACCAGGGGGAGTCGAGCAGTACTTC.

The chain couples TRBV5-4 to TRBJ2-5; D possibly uses TRBD1 or TRBD2 (6 bases each). Germline CDR1 SGHNT, CDR2 YYREEE (reference sequence). V lost 4 bases and J 1 base, leaving 14 bases between the germline ends. The CDR3 covers 15 residues. As DNA, the CDR3 is TGTGCCAGCAGCGGAGGGGGGAAACTCCAAGAGACCCAGTACTTC. It translates to CASSGGGKLQETQYF.

This sequence joins TRBV15 and TRBJ1-2, with 7 positions matching TRBD1. Germline V CDR1 and CDR2: LNHNV, YYDKDF (reference sequence). The CDR3 has 15 residues. J lost 3 bases, V lost 0 bases, and 4 bases had no gene match. CDR3 DNA: TGTGCCACCAGCAGAGAGACCGGGACAGACTATGGCTACACCTTC. This sequence encodes CATSRETGTDYGYTF.

This clonotype has just a few counts. The chain employs TRBV7-2 and TRBJ1-4, with 7 bases matching TRBD1. Losses at the gene ends were 6 bases for V and 7 bases for J; bases not matched to a gene: 8. CDR3 length: 14 amino acids. CDR1 SGHTA and CDR2 FQGNSA come from the germline V gene. The CDR3 nucleotides read TGTGCCAGCAGGCAAAGACAGGGAGTTGAAAAACTGTTTTTT. It codes for CASRQRQGVEKLFF.

This chain joins TRBV5-1 and TRBJ2-1; tentatively, D is TRBD1 (5 bases). The germline V gene has CDR1 SGHRS and CDR2 YFSETQ. Trimming removed 4 bases at V and 2 bases at J, with 13 bases between. The length of the CDR3 is 15 residues. Here the CDR3 reads CASSLAPDTYNEQFF. DNA for the CDR3: TGCGCCAGCAGCCTCGCTCCGGACACCTACAATGAGCAGTTCTTC.

The chain employs TRBV4-1 and TRBJ1-5, with 7 bases that match TRBD1. Germline CDR1 MGHRA, CDR2 YSYEKL. The ends lost 5 bases at V and 5 bases at J; junction bases unmatched: 9. CDR3 length equals 15 residues. CDR3 amino acids: CASSIDRETDQPQHF. For the CDR3, the DNA is TGCGCCAGCAGCATTGACAGGGAGACAGATCAGCCCCAGCATTTT.

The chain joins TRBV6-2 or TRBV6-3 to TRBJ2-1, with D hard to call. V was trimmed by 7 bases and J by 1 base, leaving 17 bases between them. Germline V gene data show CDR1 as MNHEY and CDR2 as SVGEGT. There are 16 residues in the CDR3. CDR3 sequence reads: CASIPFRPNSYNEQFF. The CDR3 bases are TGTGCCAGCATCCCCTTTCGTCCCAATTCCTACAATGAGCAGTTCTTC.

Only a few counts were recorded for this clonotype. This rearrangement joins TRBV6-1 to TRBJ2-1; 11 bases line up with TRBD2. This CDR3 has 16 residues. V was clipped by 6 bases and J by 3 bases; unmatched bases: 7. Germline-derived CDR1 and CDR2 are MNHNS and SASEGT. CDR3 sequence reads: CASRTAGTSGYNEQFF. In DNA form, the CDR3 reads TGTGCCAGCAGAACGGCCGGGACTAGCGGCTACAATGAGCAGTTCTTC.